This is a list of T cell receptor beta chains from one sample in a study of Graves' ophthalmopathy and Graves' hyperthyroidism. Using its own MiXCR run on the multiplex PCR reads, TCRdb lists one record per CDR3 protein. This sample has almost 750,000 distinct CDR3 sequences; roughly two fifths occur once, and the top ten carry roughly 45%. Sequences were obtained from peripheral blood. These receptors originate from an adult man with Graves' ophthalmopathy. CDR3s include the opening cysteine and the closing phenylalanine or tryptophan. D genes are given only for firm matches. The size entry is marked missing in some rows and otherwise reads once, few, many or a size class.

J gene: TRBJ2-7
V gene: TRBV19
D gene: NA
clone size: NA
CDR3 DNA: TGTGCCAGTAGTATAGTACTGAACTATAATGTAGCTCACGAGCAGTACTTC
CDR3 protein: CASSIVLNYNVAHEQYF

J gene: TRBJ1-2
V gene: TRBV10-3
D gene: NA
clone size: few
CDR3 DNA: TGTGCCAGCAGCCAAGAGTCTGGTCCCATCTATGGCTACACCTTC
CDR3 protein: CASSQESGPIYGYTF

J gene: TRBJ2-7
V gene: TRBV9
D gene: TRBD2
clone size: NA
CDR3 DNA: TGTGCCAGCAGCGTTAGCGGGAGGGTGCCGCAGTACTTC
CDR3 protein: CASSVSGRVPQYF

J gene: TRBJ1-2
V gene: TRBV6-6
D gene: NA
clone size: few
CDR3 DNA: TGTGCCAGCACGGGATCTAATTTTGGCTACACCTTC
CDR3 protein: CASTGSNFGYTF

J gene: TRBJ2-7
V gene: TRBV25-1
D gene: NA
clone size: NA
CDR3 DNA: TGTGCCAGCAGTAATACAGGGCTGGCCATTCGCGAGCAGTACTTC
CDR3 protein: CASSNTGLAIREQYF

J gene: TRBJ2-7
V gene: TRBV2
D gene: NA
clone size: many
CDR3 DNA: TGTGCCAGCAGTGGCTTGCGGGGGCGATACGAGCAGTACTTC
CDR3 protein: CASSGLRGRYEQYF

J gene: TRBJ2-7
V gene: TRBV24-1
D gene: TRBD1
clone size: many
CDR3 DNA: TGTGCCACCAGTGATTCAGGGGACAGGACCTACGAGCAGTACTTC
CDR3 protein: CATSDSGDRTYEQYF

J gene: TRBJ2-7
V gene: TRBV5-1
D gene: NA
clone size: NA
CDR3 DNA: TGCGCCAGCAGCTTGTCAGTAGCGGCAAGCTCCTACGAGCAGTACTTC
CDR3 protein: CASSLSVAASSYEQYF

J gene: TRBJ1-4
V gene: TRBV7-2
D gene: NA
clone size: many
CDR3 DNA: TGTGCCAGCAGCGAGCGTGAAGGAAAACTGTTTTTT
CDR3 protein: CASSEREGKLFF

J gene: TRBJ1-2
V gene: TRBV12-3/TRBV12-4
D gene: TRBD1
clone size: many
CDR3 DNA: TGTGCCAGCCTGCGACAGGGAGCTAACTATGGCTACACCTTC
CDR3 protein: CASLRQGANYGYTF

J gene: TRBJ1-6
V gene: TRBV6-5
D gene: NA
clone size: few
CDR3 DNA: TGTGCCAGCAGTTACCTACTGTCCGAACCCCATTCACCCCTCCACTTT
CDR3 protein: CASSYLLSEPHSPLHF

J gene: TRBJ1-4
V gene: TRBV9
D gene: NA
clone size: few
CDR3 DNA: TGTGCCAGCAGCCGGACAGAAAATGAAAAACTGTTTTTT
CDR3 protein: CASSRTENEKLFF

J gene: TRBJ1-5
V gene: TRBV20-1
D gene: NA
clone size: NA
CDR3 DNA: TGCAGTGCTAGGACAGTCGGACAGCATTTT
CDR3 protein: CSARTVGQHF

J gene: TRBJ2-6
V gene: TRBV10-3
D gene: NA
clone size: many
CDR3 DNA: TGTGCCATCAGTGAGTCGGTTTACGGCAACGTCCTGACTTTC
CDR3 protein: CAISESVYGNVLTF

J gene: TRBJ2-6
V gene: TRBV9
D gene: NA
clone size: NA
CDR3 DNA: TGTGCCAGCAGCGTAGAGAGTTCTGGGGCCAACGTCCTGACTTTC
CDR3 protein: CASSVESSGANVLTF

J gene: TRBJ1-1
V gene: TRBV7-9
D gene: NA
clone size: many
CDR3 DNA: TGTGCCAGCAGCCCTTTTCTAGGGACTGAAGCTTTCTTT
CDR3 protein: CASSPFLGTEAFF

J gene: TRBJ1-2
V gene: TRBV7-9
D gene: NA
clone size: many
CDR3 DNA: TGTGCCAGCAGCTTAGTGGCAGAAACTAACTATGGCTACACCTTC
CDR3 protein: CASSLVAETNYGYTF